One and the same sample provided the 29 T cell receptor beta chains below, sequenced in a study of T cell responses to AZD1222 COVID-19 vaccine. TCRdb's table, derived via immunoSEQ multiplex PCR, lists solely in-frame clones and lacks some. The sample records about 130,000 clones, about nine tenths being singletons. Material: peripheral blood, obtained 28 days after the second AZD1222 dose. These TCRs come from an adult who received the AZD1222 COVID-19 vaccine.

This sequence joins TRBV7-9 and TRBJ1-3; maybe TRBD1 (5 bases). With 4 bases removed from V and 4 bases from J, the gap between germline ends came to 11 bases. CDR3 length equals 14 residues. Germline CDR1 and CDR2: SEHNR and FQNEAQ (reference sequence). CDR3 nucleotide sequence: TGTGCCAGCAGCTGGGGACTAGTCGGAAACACCATATATTTT. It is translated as CASSWGLVGNTIYF.

The DNA for the CDR3 is TGTGCCAGCAGCTTAGACATAAACACCGGGGAGCTGTTTTTT. Its protein product is CASSLDINTGELFF. V and J are TRBV7-9 and TRBJ2-2; D is unclear. The ends were cut back, 1 base at V and 2 bases at J, with 5 bases in the middle. Germline V lookup: CDR1 SEHNR, CDR2 FQNEAQ (reference sequence). The CDR3 spans 14 residues. The full variable domain, rest sourced from reference TRBV7-9 and TRBJ2-2, is DTGVSQNPRHKITKRGQNVTFRCDPISEHNRLYWYRQTLGQGPEFLTYFQNEAQLEKSRLLSDRFSAERPKGSFSTLEIQRTEQGDSAMYLCASSLDINTGELFFGEGSRLTVL.

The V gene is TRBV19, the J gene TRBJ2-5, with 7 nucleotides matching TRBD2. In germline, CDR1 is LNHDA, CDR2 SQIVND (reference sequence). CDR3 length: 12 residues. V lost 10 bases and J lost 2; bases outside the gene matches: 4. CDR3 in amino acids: CATGDYQETQYF. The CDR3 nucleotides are TGTGCCACTGGGGACTATCAAGAGACCCAGTACTTC.

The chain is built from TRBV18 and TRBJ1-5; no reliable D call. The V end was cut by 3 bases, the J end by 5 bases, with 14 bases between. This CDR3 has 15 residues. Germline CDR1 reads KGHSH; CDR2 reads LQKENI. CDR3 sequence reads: CASSPNSMGDQPQHF. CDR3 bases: TGTGCCAGCTCACCGAATTCCATGGGAGATCAGCCCCAGCATTTT. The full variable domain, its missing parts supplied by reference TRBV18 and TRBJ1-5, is NAGVMQNPRHLVRRRGQEARLRCSPMKGHSHVYWYRQLPEEGLKFMVYLQKENIIDESGMPKERFSAEFPKEGPSILRIQQVVRGDSAAYFCASSPNSMGDQPQHFGDGTRLSIL.

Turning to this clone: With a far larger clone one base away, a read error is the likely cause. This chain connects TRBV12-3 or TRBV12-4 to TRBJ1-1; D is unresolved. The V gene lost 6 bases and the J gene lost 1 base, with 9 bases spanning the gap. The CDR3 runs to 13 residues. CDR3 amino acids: CASSRTENTEAFF. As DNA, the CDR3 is TGTGCCAGCAGCCGGACTGAGAACACTGAAGCTTTCTTT.

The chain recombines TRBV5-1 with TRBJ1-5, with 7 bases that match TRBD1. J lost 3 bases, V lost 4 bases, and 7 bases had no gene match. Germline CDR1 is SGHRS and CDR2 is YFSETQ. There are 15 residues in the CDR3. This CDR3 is CASSDGTANNQPQHF. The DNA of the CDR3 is TGCGCCAGCAGCGACGGGACAGCCAACAATCAGCCCCAGCATTTT.

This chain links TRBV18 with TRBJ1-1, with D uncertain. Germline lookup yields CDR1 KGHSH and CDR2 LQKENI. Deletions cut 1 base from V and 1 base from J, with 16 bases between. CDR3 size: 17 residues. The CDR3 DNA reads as TGTGCCAGCTCACCACGTCAGGTCCAAGAGGGGAACACTGAAGCTTTCTTT. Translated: CASSPRQVQEGNTEAFF.

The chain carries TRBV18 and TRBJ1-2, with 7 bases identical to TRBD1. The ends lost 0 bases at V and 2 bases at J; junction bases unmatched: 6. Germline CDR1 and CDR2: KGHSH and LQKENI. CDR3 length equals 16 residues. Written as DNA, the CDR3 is TGTGCCAGCTCACCACCAGAGGACAGGTCGAACTATGGCTACACCTTC. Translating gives CASSPPEDRSNYGYTF. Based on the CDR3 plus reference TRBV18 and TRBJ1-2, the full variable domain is NAGVMQNPRHLVRRRGQEARLRCSPMKGHSHVYWYRQLPEEGLKFMVYLQKENIIDESGMPKERFSAEFPKEGPSILRIQQVVRGDSAAYFCASSPPEDRSNYGYTFGSGTRLTVV.

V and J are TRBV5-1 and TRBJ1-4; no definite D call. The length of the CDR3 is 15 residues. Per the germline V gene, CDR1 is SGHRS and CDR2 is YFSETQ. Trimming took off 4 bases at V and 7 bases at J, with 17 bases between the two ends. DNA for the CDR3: TGCGCCAGCAGCAGCTCCCCGGGGTTAGGTGAAAAACTGTTTTTT. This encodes CASSSSPGLGEKLFF.

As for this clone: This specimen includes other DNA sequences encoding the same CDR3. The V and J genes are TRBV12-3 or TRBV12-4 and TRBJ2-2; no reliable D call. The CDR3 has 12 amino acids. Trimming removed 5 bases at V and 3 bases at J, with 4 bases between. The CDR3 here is CASSPDTGELFF. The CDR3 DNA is TGTGCCAGCAGTCCGGACACCGGGGAGCTGTTTTTT.

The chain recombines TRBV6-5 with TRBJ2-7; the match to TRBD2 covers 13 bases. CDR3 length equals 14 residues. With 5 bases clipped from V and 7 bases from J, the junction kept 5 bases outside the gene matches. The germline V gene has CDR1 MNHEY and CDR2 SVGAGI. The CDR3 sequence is CASSRTSGRWEQYF. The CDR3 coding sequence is TGTGCCAGCAGTCGGACTAGCGGGAGATGGGAGCAGTACTTC.

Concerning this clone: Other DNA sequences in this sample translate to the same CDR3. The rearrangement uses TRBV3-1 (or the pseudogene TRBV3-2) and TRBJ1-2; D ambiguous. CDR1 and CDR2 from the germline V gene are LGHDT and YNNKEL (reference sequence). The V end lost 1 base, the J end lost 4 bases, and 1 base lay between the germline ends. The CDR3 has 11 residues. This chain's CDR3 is CASSQGYGYTF. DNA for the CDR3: TGTGCCAGCAGCCAAGGCTATGGCTACACCTTC.

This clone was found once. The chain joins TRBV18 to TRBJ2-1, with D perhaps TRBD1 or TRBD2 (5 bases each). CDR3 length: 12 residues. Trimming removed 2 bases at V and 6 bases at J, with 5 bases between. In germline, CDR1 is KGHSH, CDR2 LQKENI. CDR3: CASSPGGNEQFF. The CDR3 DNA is TGTGCCAGCTCACCAGGGGGCAATGAGCAGTTCTTC.

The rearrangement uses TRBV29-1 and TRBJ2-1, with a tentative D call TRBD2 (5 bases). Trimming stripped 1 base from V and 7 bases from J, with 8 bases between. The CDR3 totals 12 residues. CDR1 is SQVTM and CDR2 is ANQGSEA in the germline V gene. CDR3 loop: CSVEGLINEQFF. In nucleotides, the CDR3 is TGCAGCGTTGAAGGACTAATAAATGAGCAGTTCTTC.

The CDR3 nucleotides are TGTGCCAGCAGTGTCCGACTAGCGGGAGGGCGTCACGAGCAGTACTTC. Protein sequence: CASSVRLAGGRHEQYF. This chain connects TRBV6-1 to TRBJ2-7, with 14 bases that match TRBD2. The CDR3 has 16 amino acids. Germline CDR1 and CDR2: MNHNS and SASEGT. V lost 4 bases and J lost 5; bases outside the gene matches: 7.

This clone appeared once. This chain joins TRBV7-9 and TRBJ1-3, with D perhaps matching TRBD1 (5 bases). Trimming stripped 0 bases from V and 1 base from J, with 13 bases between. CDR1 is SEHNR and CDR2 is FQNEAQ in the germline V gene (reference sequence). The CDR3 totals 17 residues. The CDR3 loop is CASSLAGGTVSGNTIYF. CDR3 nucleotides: TGTGCCAGCAGCTTAGCGGGCGGGACGGTGTCTGGAAACACCATATATTTT.

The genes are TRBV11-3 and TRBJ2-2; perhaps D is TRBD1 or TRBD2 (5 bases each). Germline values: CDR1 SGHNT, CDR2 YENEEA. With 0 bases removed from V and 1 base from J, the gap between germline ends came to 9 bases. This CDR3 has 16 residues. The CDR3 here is CASSLEGTVNTGELFF. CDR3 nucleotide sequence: TGTGCCAGCAGCTTAGAGGGGACGGTGAACACCGGGGAGCTGTTTTTT.

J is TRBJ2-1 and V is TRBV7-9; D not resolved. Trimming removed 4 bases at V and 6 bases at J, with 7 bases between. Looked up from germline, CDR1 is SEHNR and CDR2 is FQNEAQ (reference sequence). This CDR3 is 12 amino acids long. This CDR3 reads CASSSTRNEQFF. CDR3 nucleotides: TGTGCCAGCAGCTCGACACGCAATGAGCAGTTCTTC.

CDR3 loop: CASSSTTRGTKQPQHF. DNA for the CDR3: TGTGCCAGTAGTTCCACCACCCGGGGGACAAAGCAGCCCCAGCATTTT. The chain recombines TRBV19 with TRBJ1-5, with D possibly matching TRBD1 (6 bases). Trimming shortened V by 5 bases and J by 7 bases, and 21 bases separated the two germline ends. Germline CDR1 LNHDA, CDR2 SQIVND (reference sequence). This CDR3 comprises 16 residues.

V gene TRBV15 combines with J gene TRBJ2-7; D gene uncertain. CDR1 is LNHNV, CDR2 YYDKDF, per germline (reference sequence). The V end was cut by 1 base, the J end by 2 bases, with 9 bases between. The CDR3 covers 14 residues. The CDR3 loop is CATSRGGSPYEQYF. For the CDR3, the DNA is TGTGCCACCAGCAGAGGTGGCAGTCCCTACGAGCAGTACTTC.

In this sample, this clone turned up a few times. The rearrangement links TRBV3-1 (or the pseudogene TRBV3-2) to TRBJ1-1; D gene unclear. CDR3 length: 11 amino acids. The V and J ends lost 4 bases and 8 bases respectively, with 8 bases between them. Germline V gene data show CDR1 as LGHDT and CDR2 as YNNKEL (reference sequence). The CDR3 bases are TGTGCCAGCAGCCTAGCTGAAGAAGCTTTCTTT. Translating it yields CASSLAEEAFF.

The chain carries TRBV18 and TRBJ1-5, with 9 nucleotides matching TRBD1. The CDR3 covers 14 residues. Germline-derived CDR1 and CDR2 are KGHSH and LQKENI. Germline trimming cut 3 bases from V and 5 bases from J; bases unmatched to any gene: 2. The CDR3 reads CASSPGQGYQPQHF. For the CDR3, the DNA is TGTGCCAGCTCACCCGGACAGGGGTATCAGCCCCAGCATTTT. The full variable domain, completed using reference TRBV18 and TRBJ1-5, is NAGVMQNPRHLVRRRGQEARLRCSPMKGHSHVYWYRQLPEEGLKFMVYLQKENIIDESGMPKERFSAEFPKEGPSILRIQQVVRGDSAAYFCASSPGQGYQPQHFGDGTRLSIL.

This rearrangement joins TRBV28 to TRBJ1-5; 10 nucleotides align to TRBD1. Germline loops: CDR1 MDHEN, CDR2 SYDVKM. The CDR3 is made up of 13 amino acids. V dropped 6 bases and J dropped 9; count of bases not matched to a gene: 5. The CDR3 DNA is TGTGCCAGCAGCGGGGACAGGGGAGTGCCCCAGCATTTT. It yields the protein CASSGDRGVPQHF. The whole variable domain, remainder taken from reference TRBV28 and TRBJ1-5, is DVKVTQSSRYLVKRTGEKVFLECVQDMDHENMFWYRQDPGLGLRLIYFSYDVKMKEKGDIPEGYSVSREKKERFSLILESASTNQTSMYLCASSGDRGVPQHFGDGTRLSIL.

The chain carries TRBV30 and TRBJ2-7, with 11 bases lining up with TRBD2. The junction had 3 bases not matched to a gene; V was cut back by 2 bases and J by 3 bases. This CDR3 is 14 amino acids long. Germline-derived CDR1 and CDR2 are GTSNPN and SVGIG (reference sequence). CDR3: CAWSLSGRGYEQYF. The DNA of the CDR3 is TGTGCCTGGAGTCTTAGCGGGAGGGGCTACGAGCAGTACTTC.

CDR3 DNA sequence: TGTGCCAGCAGCTTAGGGGAACGAGGGCAGTACTTC. Its protein is CASSLGERGQYF. J is TRBJ2-7 and V is TRBV7-9; D unresolved. This CDR3 is built from 12 residues. Looked up from germline, CDR1 is SEHNR and CDR2 is FQNEAQ (reference sequence). V dropped 1 base and J dropped 9 bases, with 10 bases sitting between them.

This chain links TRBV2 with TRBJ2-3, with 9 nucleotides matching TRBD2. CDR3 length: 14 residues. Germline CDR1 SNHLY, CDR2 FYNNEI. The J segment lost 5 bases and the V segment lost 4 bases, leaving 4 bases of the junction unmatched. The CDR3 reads CASSVTSGGDTQYF. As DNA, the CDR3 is TGTGCCAGCAGTGTGACTAGCGGAGGAGATACGCAGTATTTT.

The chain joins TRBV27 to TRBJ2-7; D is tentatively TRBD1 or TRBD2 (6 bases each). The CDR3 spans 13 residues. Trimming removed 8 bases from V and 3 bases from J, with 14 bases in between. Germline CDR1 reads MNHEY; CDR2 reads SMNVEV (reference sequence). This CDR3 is CASARLGGYEQYF. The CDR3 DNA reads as TGTGCCAGCGCAAGACTAGGGGGCTACGAGCAGTACTTC.

CDR3 sequence (DNA): TGTGCCAGCAGCTCTACTAGCGGGAGTGAGACCGGGGAGCTGTTTTTT. Its protein is CASSSTSGSETGELFF. The chain combines TRBV6-2 or TRBV6-3 with TRBJ2-2; the match to TRBD2 covers 11 bases. CDR1 and CDR2 (germline): MNHEY, SVGEGT. The CDR3 extends over 16 amino acids. The trim removed 6 bases at V and 5 bases at J, leaving 8 bases unmatched.

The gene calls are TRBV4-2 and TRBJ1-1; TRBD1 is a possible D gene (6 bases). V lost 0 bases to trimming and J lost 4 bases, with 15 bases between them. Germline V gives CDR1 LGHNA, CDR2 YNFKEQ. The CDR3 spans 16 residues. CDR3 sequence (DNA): TGTGCCAGCAGCCAAGATAGGACAGTGGGGCGCACTGAAGCTTTCTTT. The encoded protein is CASSQDRTVGRTEAFF.